This is a list of T cell receptor beta chains from one sample in a study of CD8+CD57+ T cells in acquired aplastic anemia. TCRdb re-derived calls from the reads in MiXCR, one entry per CDR3 protein. The sample has hundreds of thousands of distinct CDR3 sequences; under 40% are singletons. The sample consisted of sorted CD4+, CD8+, or CD8+CD57+ T cells (not recorded which) from PBMCs. These receptors came from a human donor with aplastic anemia. Both conserved end residues are part of each CDR3. D genes are given only for firm matches. Rows may omit the clone size; those that give it use once, few, many or a size class.

V gene: TRBV7-2
D gene: -
J gene: TRBJ1-1
clone size: few
CDR3 DNA: TGTGCCAGCAGCTTGCAGAGAGACGCTGAAGCTTTCTTT
CDR3 protein: CASSLQRDAEAFF

V gene: TRBV27
D gene: -
J gene: TRBJ1-3
clone size: -
CDR3 DNA: TGTGCCAGCAGTTTATGGGCTGGAAACACCATATATTTT
CDR3 protein: CASSLWAGNTIYF

V gene: TRBV7-1
D gene: TRBD2
J gene: TRBJ2-7
clone size: -
CDR3 DNA: TGTGCCAGCAGCACAACTAGCGGGGCCTCCTACGAGCAGTACTTC
CDR3 protein: CASSTTSGASYEQYF

V gene: TRBV25-1
D gene: -
J gene: TRBJ1-2
clone size: few
CDR3 DNA: TGTGCCAGCAGTCCTAGGGGGTCCAGCTATGGCTACACCTTC
CDR3 protein: CASSPRGSSYGYTF

V gene: TRBV7-9
D gene: -
J gene: TRBJ2-3
clone size: few
CDR3 DNA: TGTGCCAGCAGCTTAAACGGAGGAGGAGTGACGCAGTATTTT
CDR3 protein: CASSLNGGGVTQYF

V gene: TRBV29-1
D gene: -
J gene: TRBJ2-3
clone size: -
CDR3 DNA: TGCAGCGTTACCGGGCCCCACACAGATACGCAGTATTTT
CDR3 protein: CSVTGPHTDTQYF

V gene: TRBV11-2
D gene: -
J gene: TRBJ2-7
clone size: -
CDR3 DNA: TGTGCCAGCAGCTTTAGAGGCCGGACTAACGTGAGGAGCTATTACGAGCAGTACTTC
CDR3 protein: CASSFRGRTNVRSYYEQYF

V gene: TRBV7-3
D gene: -
J gene: TRBJ2-3
clone size: many
CDR3 DNA: TGTGCCAGCAGCTCGGGTTTAGATACGCAGTATTTT
CDR3 protein: CASSSGLDTQYF

V gene: TRBV11-1
D gene: TRBD2
J gene: TRBJ2-7
clone size: -
CDR3 DNA: TGTGCCAGCAACTCACTACTCATGGGGGAGGGACTACTTATTTCATACGAGCAGTACTTC
CDR3 protein: CASNSLLMGEGLLISYEQYF

V gene: TRBV25-1
D gene: -
J gene: TRBJ1-3
clone size: few
CDR3 DNA: TGTGCCAGCAGCAGAGTCGGGGGCGAGGGAAACACCATATATTTT
CDR3 protein: CASSRVGGEGNTIYF

V gene: TRBV20-1
D gene: -
J gene: TRBJ2-7
clone size: few
CDR3 DNA: TGCAGTGCTAGAGAAATTGGTCGGGGATTTGCCTACGAGCAGTACTTC
CDR3 protein: CSAREIGRGFAYEQYF

V gene: TRBV7-9
D gene: -
J gene: TRBJ1-2
clone size: many
CDR3 DNA: TGTGCCAGCAGCTTGATAGGGGCTAGAGGCTACACCTTC
CDR3 protein: CASSLIGARGYTF